This TCR beta chain was captured in a study of lymphopenia after photon versus proton radiotherapy. Study-level results: Authors raise, but do not show, better survival with proton therapy.

TCRdb's table, derived via immunoSEQ multiplex PCR, lists solely in-frame clones and lacks some. The sample contains under 20,000 clones, about nine tenths of which appear only once. Of note for this clone: Its antigen is unidentified.

V shed 6 bases and J 6 bases; nucleotides not matched to a gene: 14. CDR3 length: 15 amino acids. CDR1 is MNHNS and CDR2 is SASEGT in the germline V gene. The sequence came from a man in his sixties with pancreatic cancer. The source material was peripheral blood, sampled from a patient treated with photon-based radiotherapy. The V gene is TRBV6-1, the J gene TRBJ2-7; 7 nucleotides match TRBD1. CDR3 DNA sequence: TGTGCCAGCAGGACACCAGGGGGACCCTTGCTCGAGCAGTACTTC. It codes for CASRTPGGPLLEQYF.